This T cell receptor (beta chain) is from a study of blood T cell repertoires in COVID-19. Per the original data handling: Using reference gene primer amplification, nucleated cell counts were estimated. Using immunoSEQ multiplex PCR, the repertoire was profiled, and TCRdb retains in-frame clones only, with some absent. V and J calls and clone size are copied from that table; D and trimming were computed from the DNA. Seen here are over 75,000 clones, roughly 75% observed once, and the top ten hold approximately 8.9%. CDR3 size: 13 residues. V was pared by 1 base and J by 6 bases, with 7 bases between. In germline, CDR1 is KGHDR, CDR2 SFDVKD.

The sequence derives from a man aged 45-65 years who had recovered from COVID-19. Material for sequencing was peripheral blood. The rearrangement links TRBV24-1 to TRBJ2-3; D is ambiguous. CDR3 loop: CATSDFPRDTQYF. The CDR3, as DNA: TGTGCCACCAGTGATTTCCCCCGGGATACGCAGTATTTT.